The clone carrying this T cell receptor (beta chain) has more than one count but fewer than ten. The antigen is unknown. The junction does not match germline at one end; this may be a read error. The germline gives CDR1 DFQATT, CDR2 SNEGSKA (reference sequence). The CDR3 has 12 amino acids. Unsorted libraries came from 2 million PBMCs stored at -80 °C. The source of the sample is a study of neurological immune-mediated disorders. Study-level results: The greatest TCR clonal expansion occurred in HTLV-1-associated myelopathy and the least in multiple sclerosis, which fell below healthy controls.

The authors obtained over 200 million TCR-beta sequences from 15-18 subjects per sequencing run. TCRdb reprocessed the 5' RACE reads via MiXCR and lists one record per CDR3 protein. The sample yields tens of thousands of distinct CDR3 sequences, roughly 3.3% seen once. The sequenced sample consisted of PBMCs. The chain joins TRBV20-1 to TRBJ1-5; D ambiguous. This sequence originates from a woman between 50 and 59 years old with multiple sclerosis. The CDR3 bases are TGCAGTGCTGCTTCGGGGAGTAAGCCCCAGAATTTT. The encoded protein is CSAASGSKPQNF.